These T cell receptor beta chains were read from a single sample in a study of OX40 agonist ivuxolimab in advanced cancers. Repertoires were generated with immunoSEQ multiplex PCR, while TCRdb's copy carries only in-frame clones and drops some. The sample lists over 70,000 clones; roughly 90% were seen once. The sequencing used CD4+ or CD8+ T cells sorted from blood, collected in a trial of the OX40 agonist ivuxolimab. The receptors stem from an adult with an advanced solid tumor such as melanoma, head and neck, liver or kidney cancer. The CDR3 runs from the conserved cysteine through the conserved F or W. D genes are given only for firm matches. Rows give clone size only sometimes, using once, few, many, or a class for an expanded clone.

abundance	j_gene	d_gene	v_gene	len	CDR3aa	CDR3nt
few	TRBJ1-2	-	TRBV11-2	16	CASSSLIRDGTYGYTF	TGTGCCAGCAGCTCTCTGATACGGGACGGAACTTATGGCTACACCTTC
-	TRBJ1-2	TRBD1	TRBV6-1	16	CASSEMRGQGARGYTF	TGTGCCAGCAGTGAAATGCGGGGACAGGGGGCGCGGGGCTACACCTTC
few	TRBJ2-7	TRBD1	TRBV9	16	CASSDPRDRVSHEQYF	TGTGCCAGCAGCGACCCCCGGGACAGGGTGTCCCACGAGCAGTACTTC
-	TRBJ2-5	TRBD1	TRBV7-8	15	CASTPTGQGSQTQYF	TGTGCCAGCACCCCCACGGGACAGGGTTCACAGACCCAGTACTTC
once	TRBJ2-7	-	TRBV7-2	14	CASSLSGTAYEQYF	TGTGCCAGCAGCTTAAGCGGGACAGCCTACGAGCAGTACTTC
-	TRBJ2-7	-	TRBV29-1	11	CSAGGLQEQYF	TGCAGCGCTGGGGGGCTCCAGGAGCAGTACTTC
-	TRBJ1-5	-	TRBV7-8	14	CASSLAGSNQPQHF	TGTGCCAGCAGCTTAGCAGGTAGCAATCAGCCCCAGCATTTT
many	TRBJ1-2	TRBD1	TRBV2	15	CASSASRGRADGYTF	TGTGCCAGCAGTGCCAGCAGGGGGCGCGCGGATGGCTACACCTTC
-	TRBJ1-5	-	TRBV11-2	16	CASSLGRGQFNQPQHF	TGTGCCAGCAGCTTAGGCAGGGGACAATTTAATCAGCCCCAGCATTTT
-	TRBJ1-2	-	TRBV30	11	CAWRRDYGYTF	TGTGCCTGGAGAAGGGACTATGGCTACACCTTC
-	TRBJ1-4	-	TRBV23-1	15	CASSQKTATNEKLFF	TGCGCCAGCAGTCAAAAGACGGCAACTAATGAAAAACTGTTTTTT
-	TRBJ1-2	TRBD1	TRBV5-4	14	CATLQGGQGRGYTF	TGTGCCACCCTCCAGGGGGGACAGGGTCGAGGCTACACCTTC
-	TRBJ2-5	TRBD1	TRBV6-1	14	CASTPTGGGGTQYF	TGTGCCAGCACCCCGACAGGGGGCGGGGGGACCCAGTACTTC
-	TRBJ2-3	TRBD2	TRBV9	18	CASSVRGLAGTNTDTQYF	TGTGCCAGCAGCGTAAGGGGGTTAGCGGGGACCAACACAGATACGCAGTATTTT
-	TRBJ1-5	-	TRBV15	14	CATSREGVYQPQHF	TGTGCCACCAGCAGAGAGGGGGTCTATCAGCCCCAGCATTTT
-	TRBJ2-1	TRBD2	TRBV6-4	13	CASTPSGGASQFF	TGTGCCAGCACCCCTAGCGGGGGGGCCAGCCAGTTCTTC
-	TRBJ1-1	-	TRBV7-7	15	CASSQSGRCKTEAFF	TGTGCTAGCAGCCAAAGTGGGAGATGCAAAACTGAAGCTTTCTTT
once	TRBJ1-2	-	TRBV28	15	CAVCGPTSSNYGYTF	TGTGCCGTCTGCGGACCGACGAGCTCTAACTATGGCTACACCTTC
once	TRBJ1-1	-	TRBV10-2	15	CASSYADIMNTEAFF	TGCGCCAGCAGCTACGCGGACATTATGAACACTGAAGCTTTCTTT
-	TRBJ2-1	TRBD1	TRBV7-3	15	CASSLSGTGSDEQFF	TGTGCCAGCAGCCTATCCGGGACAGGGTCAGATGAGCAGTTCTTC
-	TRBJ2-7	-	TRBV2	16	CASRQGRMISSYEQYF	TGTGCCAGCAGACAGGGTCGGATGATTAGCTCCTACGAGCAGTACTTC
-	TRBJ1-2	TRBD1	TRBV25-1	15	CASSEGTGGPYGYTF	TGTGCCAGCAGTGAAGGGACAGGAGGGCCCTATGGCTACACCTTC
-	TRBJ1-5	TRBD1	TRBV19	15	CASSIGRQGAQPQHF	TGTGCCAGTAGTATAGGGCGACAGGGGGCTCAGCCCCAGCATTTT
-	TRBJ2-7	-	TRBV4-1	14	CASSQDPGLYEQYF	TGCGCCAGCAGCCAAGACCCGGGACTCTACGAGCAGTACTTC
-	TRBJ1-1	-	TRBV6-1	15	CASYKKAQGNTEAFF	TGTGCCAGCTATAAAAAAGCACAGGGGAACACTGAAGCTTTCTTT
-	TRBJ1-1	-	TRBV30	15	CAWSPGNRASTEAFF	TGTGCCTGGAGCCCCGGCAACAGGGCGAGCACTGAAGCTTTCTTT
few	TRBJ1-1	-	TRBV18	13	CASSPTENTEAFF	TGTGCCAGCTCACCGACAGAAAACACTGAAGCTTTCTTT
-	TRBJ1-6	-	TRBV6-6	15	CASTPMGVSESPLHF	TGTGCCAGCACCCCCATGGGGGTATCGGAGTCACCCCTCCACTTT
-	TRBJ2-7	TRBD1	TRBV19	13	CASSPGTVSEQYF	TGTGCCAGTAGTCCCGGGACAGTGAGCGAGCAGTACTTC
few	TRBJ2-1	TRBD1	TRBV4-3	14	CASSRDRGSYEQFF	TGCGCCAGCAGCCGAGACAGGGGTTCCTATGAGCAGTTCTTC
-	TRBJ2-3	-	TRBV18	13	CASSPLDSGSQYF	TGTGCCAGCTCACCGTTGGATTCGGGGTCGCAGTATTTT
-	TRBJ1-2	TRBD1	TRBV10-3	13	CAISGQGVDGYTF	TGTGCCATCAGTGGACAGGGAGTGGATGGCTACACCTTC
many	TRBJ2-4	-	TRBV4-2	16	CASSQDEGGSGNIQYF	TGTGCCAGCAGCCAAGATGAAGGCGGGTCCGGAAACATTCAGTACTTC
-	TRBJ2-1	-	TRBV7-8	15	CASSLVDSHYNEQFF	TGTGCCAGCAGCTTAGTAGACAGCCATTACAATGAGCAGTTCTTC
-	TRBJ1-2	-	TRBV7-9	10	CASSRRGYTF	TGTGCCAGCAGCAGAAGGGGCTACACCTTC
-	TRBJ1-3	-	TRBV5-1	18	CASSLEGAGRRSGNTIYF	TGCGCCAGCAGCTTGGAAGGGGCAGGGAGGAGAAGTGGAAACACCATATATTTT
-	TRBJ2-1	TRBD2	TRBV6-1	15	CASRLSAGGRNEQFF	TGTGCCAGCCGACTATCGGCGGGGGGTAGAAATGAGCAGTTCTTC
-	TRBJ1-6	-	TRBV19	18	CASSIAGPRSSYNSPLHF	TGTGCCAGTAGTATAGCTGGACCCAGGAGCTCCTATAATTCACCCCTCCACTTT
-	TRBJ2-3	TRBD2	TRBV4-2	15	CASSPSRGDVYTQYF	TGTGCCAGCAGCCCGTCGCGGGGGGACGTGTATACGCAGTATTTT
-	TRBJ1-1	-	TRBV19	15	CASNEGGAFNTEAFF	TGTGCCAGTAACGAGGGAGGGGCGTTTAACACTGAAGCTTTCTTT
few	TRBJ1-1	-	TRBV19	15	CASSYAGRWNTEAFF	TGTGCCAGTAGTTACGCAGGGAGATGGAACACTGAAGCTTTCTTT
-	TRBJ1-6	-	TRBV11-2	14	CASSPGQGLTPLHF	TGTGCCAGCAGCCCTGGGCAGGGTTTGACACCCCTCCACTTT
-	TRBJ2-3	-	TRBV4-2	16	CASSQGGGTGTDTQYF	TGTGCCAGCAGCCAAGGAGGGGGGACGGGCACAGATACGCAGTATTTT